A selection of T cell receptor beta chains follows, all from one sample in a study of blood T cell repertoires in COVID-19. The repertoire was sequenced with immunoSEQ multiplex PCR; TCRdb's copy has only in-frame clones and lacks some. The table includes about 160,000 clones, around 89% detected once. Source material: PBMCs or T cells enriched from blood (not recorded which). These receptors were taken from a woman aged 45-59 years who had recovered from COVID-19. Both conserved end residues are part of each CDR3. A D gene is named only where the DNA matches it firmly. Only part of the rows carry a size: once, few, many, or a class if the clone is expanded.

size	J	D	V	CDR3	DNA
NA	TRBJ2-5	TRBD1	TRBV11-3	CASSSMGQGPTQYF	TGTGCCAGCAGCTCTATGGGACAGGGTCCGACCCAGTACTTC
once	TRBJ2-3	TRBD2	TRBV18	CASSPPVSGGLTDTQYF	TGTGCCAGCTCACCACCGGTCAGCGGGGGACTCACAGATACGCAGTATTTT
NA	TRBJ2-7	NA	TRBV6-1	CASSEMGAAYEQYF	TGTGCCAGCAGTGAAATGGGGGCCGCCTACGAGCAGTACTTC
few	TRBJ2-5	NA	TRBV7-8	CASSLTGVGGVTQYF	TGTGCCAGCAGTTTAACAGGGGTCGGGGGTGTGACCCAGTACTTC
NA	TRBJ1-3	TRBD1	TRBV6-5	CASRGDRASGNTIYF	TGTGCCAGCCGCGGGGACAGGGCCTCTGGAAACACCATATATTTT
NA	TRBJ1-2	TRBD1	TRBV27	CASSGTGRHGYTF	TGTGCCAGCAGTGGGACAGGGAGGCATGGCTACACCTTC
NA	TRBJ1-2	TRBD1	TRBV6-2/TRBV6-3	CASSFHSLTGVGYTF	TGTGCCAGCAGTTTTCACAGCCTCACAGGGGTCGGCTACACCTTC
NA	TRBJ1-1	TRBD1	TRBV18	CASSSDRDITEAFF	TGTGCCAGCTCGTCGGACAGGGACATTACTGAAGCTTTCTTT
NA	TRBJ1-2	NA	TRBV12-3/TRBV12-4	CASSLNRAKGYTF	TGTGCCAGCAGTTTAAACAGGGCGAAGGGCTACACCTTC
NA	TRBJ1-2	TRBD1	TRBV7-9	CASSLTGLENYGYTF	TGTGCCAGCAGCTTGACAGGGCTCGAAAACTATGGCTACACCTTC
NA	TRBJ2-1	TRBD1	TRBV5-6	CASSFGTGIINEQFF	TGTGCCAGCAGCTTCGGGACAGGGATAATCAATGAGCAGTTCTTC
NA	TRBJ1-6	NA	TRBV27	CASSLSGHRSRSPLHF	TGTGCCAGCAGTTTATCCGGACATCGGAGTCGTTCACCCCTCCACTTT
NA	TRBJ1-5	NA	TRBV18	CASSPSIRGNQPQHF	TGTGCCAGCTCACCATCGATTCGGGGCAATCAGCCCCAGCATTTT
NA	TRBJ2-4	NA	TRBV11-2	CASSLASRDIQYF	TGTGCCAGCAGCTTAGCCTCCCGGGACATTCAGTACTTC
NA	TRBJ2-2	NA	TRBV10-1	CASSEIPTDDAGELFF	TGCGCCAGCAGTGAAATTCCGACTGACGACGCCGGGGAGCTGTTTTTT
NA	TRBJ2-7	NA	TRBV19	CASRRGGLYYEQYF	TGTGCCAGTAGGAGGGGGGGGCTTTACTACGAGCAGTACTTC
NA	TRBJ1-1	TRBD1	TRBV5-6	CASSFDRESPEAFF	TGTGCCAGCAGCTTCGACAGGGAATCCCCTGAAGCTTTCTTT
NA	TRBJ1-1	NA	TRBV7-9	CASSLRGSTEAFF	TGTGCCAGCAGCTTACGGGGTAGCACTGAAGCTTTCTTT
NA	TRBJ2-1	NA	TRBV19	CASSITRSLGNEQFF	TGTGCCAGTAGTATAACCAGGTCCCTCGGCAATGAGCAGTTCTTC
NA	TRBJ2-1	NA	TRBV27	CASSSASYNEQFF	TGTGCCAGCAGTTCTGCCAGCTACAATGAGCAGTTCTTC
NA	TRBJ2-1	NA	TRBV19	CASSLLSSASEQFF	TGTGCCAGTAGTCTCTTGTCTAGCGCTAGTGAGCAGTTCTTC
NA	TRBJ1-5	NA	TRBV15	CATSRSDSNQPQHF	TGTGCCACCAGCAGGTCTGACAGTAATCAGCCCCAGCATTTT
NA	TRBJ2-1	NA	TRBV27	CASSPNSVDEQFF	TGTGCCAGCAGTCCCAACTCCGTCGATGAGCAGTTCTTC
NA	TRBJ1-4	TRBD1	TRBV3-1/TRBV3-2	CASSQTRTGATNEKLFF	TGTGCCAGCAGCCAAACCCGTACAGGGGCAACTAATGAAAAACTGTTTTTT
NA	TRBJ2-7	TRBD1	TRBV18	CASSPGFRGPSYEQYF	TGTGCCAGCTCACCAGGGTTTAGGGGGCCTTCCTACGAGCAGTACTTC
NA	TRBJ2-3	TRBD2	TRBV15	CATSRGTSGSTDTQYF	TGTGCCACCAGCAGAGGGACTAGCGGTTCCACAGATACGCAGTATTTT
NA	TRBJ2-6	TRBD1	TRBV5-1	CASSLNDRGSSGANVLTF	TGCGCCAGCAGCTTGAACGACAGGGGTAGCTCTGGGGCCAACGTCCTGACTTTC
NA	TRBJ2-5	NA	TRBV18	CASSPQAETQYF	TGTGCCAGCTCCCCACAAGCAGAGACCCAGTACTTC
NA	TRBJ1-4	NA	TRBV6-6	CASSSGRNEKLFF	TGTGCCAGCAGTTCAGGGAGGAATGAAAAACTGTTTTTT
NA	TRBJ2-7	TRBD1	TRBV4-2	CASSNRDSSYEQYF	TGTGCCAGCAGCAACCGGGACAGTTCCTACGAGCAGTACTTC
NA	TRBJ2-1	TRBD1	TRBV7-2	CASSPGTGMYNEQFF	TGTGCCAGCAGCCCTGGGACAGGTATGTACAATGAGCAGTTCTTC
NA	TRBJ2-3	NA	TRBV20-1	CSAPRSDTQYF	TGCAGTGCGCCTAGGTCAGATACGCAGTATTTT